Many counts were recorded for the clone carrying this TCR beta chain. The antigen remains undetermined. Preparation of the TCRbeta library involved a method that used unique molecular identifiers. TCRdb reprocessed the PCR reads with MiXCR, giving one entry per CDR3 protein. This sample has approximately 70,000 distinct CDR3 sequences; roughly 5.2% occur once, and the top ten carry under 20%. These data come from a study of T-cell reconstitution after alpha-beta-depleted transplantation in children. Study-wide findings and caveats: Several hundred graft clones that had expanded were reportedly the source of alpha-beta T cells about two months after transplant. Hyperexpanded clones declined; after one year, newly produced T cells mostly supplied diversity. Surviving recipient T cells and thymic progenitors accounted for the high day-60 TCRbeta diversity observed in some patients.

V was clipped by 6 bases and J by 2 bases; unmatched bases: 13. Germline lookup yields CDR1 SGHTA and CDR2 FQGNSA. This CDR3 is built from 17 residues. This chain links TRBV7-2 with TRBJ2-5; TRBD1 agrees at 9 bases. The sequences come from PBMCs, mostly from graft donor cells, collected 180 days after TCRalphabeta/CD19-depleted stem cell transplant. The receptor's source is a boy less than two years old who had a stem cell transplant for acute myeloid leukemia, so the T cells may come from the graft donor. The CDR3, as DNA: TGTGCCAGCAGTTATCCGATTGGACAGGGGCAACAAGAGACCCAGTACTTC. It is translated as CASSYPIGQGQQETQYF. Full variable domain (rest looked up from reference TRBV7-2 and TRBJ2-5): GAGVSQSPSNKVTEKGKDVELRCDPISGHTALYWYRQSLGQGLEFLIYFQGNSAPDKSGLPSDRFSAERTGGSVSTLTIQRTQQEDSAVYLCASSYPIGQGQQETQYFGPGTRLLVL.